This entry lists 21 T cell receptor beta chains sequenced from one sample in a study of cytomegalovirus exposure and HLA in healthy donors (TCRdb year 2017). The library relied on the immunoSEQ multiplex PCR assay. For the multiplex PCR, a mixture combining 60 forward primers for TCR Vbeta segments and 13 reverse primers for TCR Jbeta segments was used. The immuneACCESS repertoire file appears here via TCRdb, limited to in-frame rearrangements. These files lack a portion of the clones; in checked studies, under half of the deficit traces to unresolved V genes, and the cause of the others is not known. The sample table shows under 200,000 clones, and roughly 85% are seen once. The ten most abundant clones make up 7% to 9% of the sample. Sequences were obtained from PBMCs. The receptor source for this set is a male donor in good health and CMV-seropositive.

This clone occurred once. This sequence joins TRBV11-2 and TRBJ2-2, with 9 bases lining up with TRBD1. Germline V gives CDR1 SGHAT, CDR2 FQNNGV. CDR3 size: 13 residues. The junction had 4 bases not matched to a gene; V was cut back by 7 bases and J by 7 bases. In DNA form, the CDR3 reads TGTGCCAGCAACGGACAGGGGATCGGGGAGCTGTTTTTT. This encodes CASNGQGIGELFF. Full variable domain (remainder filled in from reference TRBV11-2 and TRBJ2-2): EAGVAQSPRYKIIEKRQSVAFWCNPISGHATLYWYQQILGQGPKLLIQFQNNGVVDDSQLPKDRFSAERLKGVDSTLKIQPAKLEDSAVYLCASNGQGIGELFFGEGSRLTVL.

On this clone itself: Distinct nucleotide sequences in the sample also encode this CDR3. V usage is TRBV11-2 and J usage is TRBJ2-7, with TRBD1 identical over 8 bases. The V and J ends lost 3 bases and 3 bases, in that order; junction bases with no gene match: 1. The CDR3 extends over 13 amino acids. CDR1 and CDR2 (germline): SGHAT, FQNNGV. The CDR3 reads CASSFGQGYEQYF. In DNA form, the CDR3 reads TGTGCCAGCAGCTTCGGACAGGGCTACGAGCAGTACTTC.

This sequence joins TRBV10-3 and TRBJ1-1; TRBD1 might be the D (5 bases). The CDR3 spans 12 residues. Germline V gene sequence: CDR1 ENHRY, CDR2 SYGVKD. V lost 8 bases, J lost 7 bases, and 14 bases lay in between. The CDR3 coding sequence is TGTGCCATCCCCGGGCAGGGAATTGAAGCTTTCTTT. Residues: CAIPGQGIEAFF.

This chain connects TRBV29-1 to TRBJ1-1; the match to TRBD1 covers 12 bases. The germline V gene has CDR1 SQVTM and CDR2 ANQGSEA. The CDR3 has 15 residues. The trim removed 4 bases at V and 5 bases at J, leaving 8 bases unmatched. The CDR3 is CSVGGTGGKATEAFF. The CDR3 region has the DNA TGCAGCGTTGGGGGGACAGGGGGCAAGGCGACTGAAGCTTTCTTT.

CDR3 in DNA: TGTGCCATCAGTGAACTTCTGACAGGGGTATCCGGCGAGCAGTACTTC. Translated, it gives CAISELLTGVSGEQYF. The V gene is TRBV10-3, the J gene TRBJ2-7; 8 positions match TRBD1. Germline V CDR1 and CDR2: ENHRY, SYGVKD. CDR3 length: 16 amino acids. J gave up 6 bases and V 3 bases, and 13 bases lay outside the gene matches.

J is TRBJ2-7 and V is TRBV5-6; TRBD1 aligns across 9 bases. The germline V gene has CDR1 SGHDT and CDR2 YYEEEE. This CDR3 region has 14 residues. V shed 4 bases, J shed 5 bases, and the junction held 7 bases outside the gene matches. CDR3 DNA sequence: TGTGCCAGCAGCCAATGGACAGGGGCGGACGAGCAGTACTTC. The encoded protein is CASSQWTGADEQYF.

The chain uses TRBV9 and TRBJ1-2; 8 nucleotides align to TRBD1. The germline V gene has CDR1 SGDLS and CDR2 YYNGEE. The CDR3 is 11 amino acids. The V gene end was trimmed by 4 bases and the J gene end by 14 bases; junction bases not matched to a gene: 7. The CDR3 loop reads CASSMGRGHTF. CDR3 nucleotide sequence: TGTGCCAGCAGCATGGGCAGGGGGCATACCTTC.

This clone was detected only a few times. This rearrangement joins TRBV6-1 to TRBJ2-5; D is unresolved. Per the germline V gene, CDR1 is MNHNS and CDR2 is SASEGT. The CDR3 length is 13 residues. The V and J ends lost 6 bases and 0 bases respectively, with 8 bases between them. The CDR3 region has the DNA TGTGCCAGCAGGGTTCTAGACCAAGAGACCCAGTACTTC. Translating it yields CASRVLDQETQYF.

CDR3 sequence reads: CASRNGGRVSYEQYF. For the CDR3, the DNA is TGTGCCAGCAGGAACGGGGGGCGGGTGTCCTACGAGCAGTACTTC. The V gene is TRBV9, the J gene TRBJ2-7; perhaps TRBD2 as D (7 bases). Per the germline V gene, CDR1 is SGDLS and CDR2 is YYNGEE. The CDR3 is 15 residues long. Trimming removed 5 bases from V and 1 base from J, with 16 bases in between. The full variable domain, in which reference TRBV9 and TRBJ2-7 provide the parts outside the CDR3, is DSGVTQTPKHLITATGQRVTLRCSPRSGDLSVYWYQQSLDQGLQFLIQYYNGEERAKGNILERFSAQQFPDLHSELNLSSLELGDSALYFCASRNGGRVSYEQYFGPGTRLTVT.

This chain links TRBV18 with TRBJ2-7; the match to TRBD1 covers 10 bases. This CDR3 region has 15 residues. V was clipped by 2 bases and J by 5 bases; unmatched bases: 6. Germline V gene sequence: CDR1 KGHSH, CDR2 LQKENI. For the CDR3, the DNA is TGTGCCAGCTCACCAAGGCGGGACAGGGGTGACGAGCAGTACTTC. Its protein product is CASSPRRDRGDEQYF.

This chain links TRBV7-9 with TRBJ2-2, with 9 bases that match TRBD1. Germline loops: CDR1 SEHNR, CDR2 FQNEAQ (reference sequence). The ends lost 4 bases at V and 7 bases at J; junction bases unmatched: 4. CDR3 length: 14 amino acids. The CDR3 sequence: CASSSGQGHGELFF. CDR3 DNA: TGTGCCAGCAGCTCGGGACAGGGTCACGGGGAGCTGTTTTTT.

The CDR3 here is CASSGAGPYEQYF. The CDR3 DNA is TGTGCCAGCAGCGGTGCGGGCCCCTACGAGCAGTACTTC. This rearrangement joins TRBV9 to TRBJ2-7; D is perhaps TRBD2 (5 bases). V lost 3 bases and J 2 bases, leaving 9 bases between the germline ends. The germline gives CDR1 SGDLS, CDR2 YYNGEE. This CDR3 has 13 residues.

V and J are TRBV7-2 and TRBJ2-3; 7 nucleotides align to TRBD1. V shed 8 bases, J shed 1 base, and the junction held 9 bases outside the gene matches. The length of the CDR3 is 15 residues. The germline CDR1 and CDR2 sequences are SGHTA and FQGNSA. In DNA, the CDR3 is TGTGCCAGCGCCCGACAGGGAATTGGCACAGATACGCAGTATTTT. Protein sequence: CASARQGIGTDTQYF. Full variable domain (rest looked up from reference TRBV7-2 and TRBJ2-3): GAGVSQSPSNKVTEKGKDVELRCDPISGHTALYWYRQSLGQGLEFLIYFQGNSAPDKSGLPSDRFSAERTGGSVSTLTIQRTQQEDSAVYLCASARQGIGTDTQYFGPGTRLTVL.

The chain employs TRBV6-1 and TRBJ2-5, with 7 bases that match TRBD2. The J call may not be correct, given that the DNA end is closer to TRBJ2-7. The germline gives CDR1 MNHNS, CDR2 SASEGT. The CDR3 is 13 amino acids. CDR3 coding DNA: TGTGCCAGCAGTGCCCGGACTAGCTACGAGCAGTACTTC. As protein: CASSARTSYEQYF.

This chain links TRBV30 with TRBJ2-3, with D possibly TRBD2 on 5 matching bases. The CDR3 runs to 14 residues. V was shortened by 3 bases and J by 2 bases, with 12 bases between the two germline ends. The germline CDR1 and CDR2 sequences are GTSNPN and SVGIG (reference sequence). The DNA of the CDR3 is TGTGCCTGGAGCGGACTGGGGTACACAGATACGCAGTATTTT. This gives the protein CAWSGLGYTDTQYF.

This clone was found a few times. The chain is built from TRBV11-2 and TRBJ1-1; 7 positions match TRBD1. V lost 2 bases and J lost 3; bases outside the gene matches: 6. CDR1 SGHAT and CDR2 FQNNGV come from the germline V gene. CDR3 length equals 15 residues. The CDR3 region is CASSLRTGVHTEAFF. The CDR3 nucleotides read TGTGCCAGCAGCTTAAGAACAGGGGTGCACACTGAAGCTTTCTTT.

V usage is TRBV6-1 and J usage is TRBJ2-3, with D possibly being TRBD2 (6 bases). V shed 6 bases and J shed 5 bases, with 15 bases lying between them. CDR3 length equals 14 residues. The germline V gene has CDR1 MNHNS and CDR2 SASEGT. The CDR3 DNA sequence: TGTGCCAGCAGGAAAGGAGGGGCGGGAGATACGCAGTATTTT. It is translated as CASRKGGAGDTQYF.

V gene TRBV11-2 combines with J gene TRBJ2-7; D may be TRBD2 (5 bases). Germline V CDR1 and CDR2: SGHAT, FQNNGV. Trimming removed 1 base at V and 3 bases at J, with 10 bases between. This CDR3 is built from 14 residues. CDR3 nucleotide sequence: TGTGCCAGCAGCTTAGTTACGGGGATCTACGAGCAGTACTTC. Amino acids: CASSLVTGIYEQYF.

In its sample, this clone was seen a few times. This sequence joins TRBV7-2 and TRBJ1-1; D is unclear. Germline lookup yields CDR1 SGHTA and CDR2 FQGNSA. CDR3 length equals 12 residues. Deletions cut 2 bases from V and 6 bases from J, with 7 bases between. The CDR3 loop is CASSLLLSEAFF. In DNA, the CDR3 is TGTGCCAGCAGCTTACTTCTGTCTGAAGCTTTCTTT.

CDR3 nucleotides: TGTGCCAGCAGCTCAACCCTAGGGAGGGAGCATCCCTCCAATGAGCAGTTCTTC. It is translated as CASSSTLGREHPSNEQFF. J is TRBJ2-1 and V is TRBV11-2; 7 nucleotides line up with TRBD2. The CDR3 covers 18 residues. The junction had 18 bases not matched to a gene; V was cut back by 4 bases and J by 6 bases. Germline-derived CDR1 and CDR2 are SGHAT and FQNNGV.

This chain links TRBV30 with TRBJ2-3; the D gene is possibly TRBD2 (6 bases). The ends were cut back, 0 bases at V and 9 bases at J, with 10 bases in the middle. CDR1 is GTSNPN and CDR2 is SVGIG in the germline V gene (reference sequence). The CDR3 is made up of 12 amino acids. The CDR3 loop is CAWSVSGETQYF. Written as DNA, the CDR3 is TGTGCCTGGAGTGTATCGGGAGAGACGCAGTATTTT.